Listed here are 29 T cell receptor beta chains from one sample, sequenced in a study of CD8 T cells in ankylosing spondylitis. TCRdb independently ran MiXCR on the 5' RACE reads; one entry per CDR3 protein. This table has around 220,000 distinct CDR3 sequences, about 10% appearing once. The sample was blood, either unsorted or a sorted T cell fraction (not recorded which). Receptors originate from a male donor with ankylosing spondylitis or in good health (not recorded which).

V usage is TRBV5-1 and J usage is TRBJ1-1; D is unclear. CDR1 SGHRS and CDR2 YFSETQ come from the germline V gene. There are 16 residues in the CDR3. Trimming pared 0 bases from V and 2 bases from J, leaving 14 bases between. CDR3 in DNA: TGCGCCAGCAGCTTGGGGTCAGGCGGACCTAACACTGAAGCTTTCTTT. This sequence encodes CASSLGSGGPNTEAFF.

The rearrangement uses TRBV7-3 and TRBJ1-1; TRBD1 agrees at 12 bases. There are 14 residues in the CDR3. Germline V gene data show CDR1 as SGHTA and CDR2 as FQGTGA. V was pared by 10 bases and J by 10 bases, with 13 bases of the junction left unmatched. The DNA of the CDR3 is TGTGCCACCCAACCGGGACAGGGGGCTTTTGGAGCTTTCTTT. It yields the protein CATQPGQGAFGAFF.

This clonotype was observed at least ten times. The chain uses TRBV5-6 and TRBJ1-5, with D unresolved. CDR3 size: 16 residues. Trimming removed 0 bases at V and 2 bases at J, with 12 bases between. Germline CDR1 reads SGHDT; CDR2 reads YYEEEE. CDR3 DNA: TGTGCCAGCAGCTTGGGACCCCAGGTCGGCAATCAGCCCCAGCATTTT. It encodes CASSLGPQVGNQPQHF.

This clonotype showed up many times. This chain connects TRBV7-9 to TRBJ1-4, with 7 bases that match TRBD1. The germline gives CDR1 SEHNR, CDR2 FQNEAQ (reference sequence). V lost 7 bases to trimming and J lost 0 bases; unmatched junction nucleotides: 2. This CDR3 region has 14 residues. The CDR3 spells CASTGQSTNEKLFF. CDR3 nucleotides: TGTGCCAGCACGGGACAGTCAACTAATGAAAAACTGTTTTTT. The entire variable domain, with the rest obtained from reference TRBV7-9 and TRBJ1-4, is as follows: DTGVSQNPRHKITKRGQNVTFRCDPISEHNRLYWYRQTLGQGPEFLTYFQNEAQLEKSRLLSDRFSAERPKGSFSTLEIQRTEQGDSAMYLCASTGQSTNEKLFFGSGTQLSVL.

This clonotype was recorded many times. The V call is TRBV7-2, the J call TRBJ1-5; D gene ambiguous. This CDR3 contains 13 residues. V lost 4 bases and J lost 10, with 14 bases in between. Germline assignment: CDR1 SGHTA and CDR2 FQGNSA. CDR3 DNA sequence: TGTGCCAGCAGCTCCTCGATGGCTGGACCCCAGCATTTT. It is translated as CASSSSMAGPQHF.

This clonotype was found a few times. The CDR3 spells CASSQLTSSYNEQFF. CDR3 DNA: TGTGCCAGCAGCCAATTGACCAGCTCCTACAATGAGCAGTTCTTC. The chain couples TRBV4-2 to TRBJ2-1; D is unresolved. CDR3 length equals 15 residues. V lost 2 bases to trimming and J lost 0 bases, with 8 bases between them. CDR1 and CDR2 from the germline V gene are LGHNA and YNFKEQ.

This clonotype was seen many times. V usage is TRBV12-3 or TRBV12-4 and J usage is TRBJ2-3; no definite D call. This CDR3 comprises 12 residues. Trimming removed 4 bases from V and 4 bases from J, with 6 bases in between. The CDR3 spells CASSSLPDTQYF. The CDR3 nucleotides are TGTGCCAGCAGTTCTCTTCCAGATACGCAGTATTTT.

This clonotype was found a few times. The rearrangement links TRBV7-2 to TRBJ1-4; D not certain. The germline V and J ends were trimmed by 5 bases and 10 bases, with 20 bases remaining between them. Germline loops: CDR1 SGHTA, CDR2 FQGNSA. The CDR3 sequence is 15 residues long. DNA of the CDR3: TGTGCCAGCAGCCCTACCACGTCCGGGCTCGGAAAACTGTTTTTT. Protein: CASSPTTSGLGKLFF.

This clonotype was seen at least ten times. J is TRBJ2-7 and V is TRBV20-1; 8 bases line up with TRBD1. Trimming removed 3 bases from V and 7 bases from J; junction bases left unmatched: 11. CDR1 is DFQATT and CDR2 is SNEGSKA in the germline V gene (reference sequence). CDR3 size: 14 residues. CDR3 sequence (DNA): TGCAGTGCTAGGGTTGAGACAGGGGTAAAAGAGCAGTACTTC. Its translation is CSARVETGVKEQYF.

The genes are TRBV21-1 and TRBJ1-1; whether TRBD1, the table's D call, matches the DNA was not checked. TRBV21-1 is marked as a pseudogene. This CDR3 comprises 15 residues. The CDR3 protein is CASSKATGGNTEAFF. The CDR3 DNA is TGTGCCAGCAGCAAAGCGACAGGGGGGAACACTGAAGCTTTCTTT.

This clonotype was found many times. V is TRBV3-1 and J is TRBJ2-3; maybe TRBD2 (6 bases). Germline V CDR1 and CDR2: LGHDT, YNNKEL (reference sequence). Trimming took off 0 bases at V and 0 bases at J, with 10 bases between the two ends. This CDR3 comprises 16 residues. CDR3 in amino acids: CASSQDFGGSTDTQYF. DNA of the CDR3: TGTGCCAGCAGCCAAGATTTCGGGGGAAGCACAGATACGCAGTATTTT.

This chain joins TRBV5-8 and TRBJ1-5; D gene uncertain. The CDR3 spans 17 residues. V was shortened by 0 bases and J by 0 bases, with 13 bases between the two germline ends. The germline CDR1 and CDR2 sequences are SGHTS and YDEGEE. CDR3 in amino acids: CASSLVVWADSNQPQHF. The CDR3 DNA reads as TGTGCCAGCAGCTTGGTGGTCTGGGCAGATAGCAATCAGCCCCAGCATTTT.

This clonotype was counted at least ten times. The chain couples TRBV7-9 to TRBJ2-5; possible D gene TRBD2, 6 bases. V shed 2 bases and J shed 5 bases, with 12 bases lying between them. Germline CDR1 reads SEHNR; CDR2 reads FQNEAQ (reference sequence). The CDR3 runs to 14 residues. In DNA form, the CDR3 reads TGTGCCAGCAGCTTAAGAAAAGCGGGTGAGACCCAGTACTTC. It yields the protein CASSLRKAGETQYF. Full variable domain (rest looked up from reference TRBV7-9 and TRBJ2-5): DTGVSQNPRHKITKRGQNVTFRCDPISEHNRLYWYRQTLGQGPEFLTYFQNEAQLEKSRLLSDRFSAERPKGSFSTLEIQRTEQGDSAMYLCASSLRKAGETQYFGPGTRLLVL.

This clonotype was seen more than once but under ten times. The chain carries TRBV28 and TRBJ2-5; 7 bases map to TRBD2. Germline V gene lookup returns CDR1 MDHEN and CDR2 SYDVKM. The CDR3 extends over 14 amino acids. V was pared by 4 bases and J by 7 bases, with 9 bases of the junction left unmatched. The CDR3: CASSSPGGGGTQYF. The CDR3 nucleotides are TGTGCCAGCAGTTCTCCGGGAGGTGGGGGGACCCAGTACTTC.

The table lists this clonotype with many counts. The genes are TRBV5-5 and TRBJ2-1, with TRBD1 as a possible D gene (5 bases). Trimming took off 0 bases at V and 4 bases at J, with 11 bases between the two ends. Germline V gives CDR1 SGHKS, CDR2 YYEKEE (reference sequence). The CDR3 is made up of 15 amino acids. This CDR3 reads CASSLARESYNEQFF. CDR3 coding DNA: TGTGCCAGCAGCTTGGCCAGGGAATCGTACAATGAGCAGTTCTTC. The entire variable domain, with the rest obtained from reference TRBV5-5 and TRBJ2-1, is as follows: DAGVTQSPTHLIKTRGQQVTLRCSPISGHKSVSWYQQVLGQGPQFIFQYYEKEERGRGNFPDRFSARQFPNYSSELNVNALLLGDSALYLCASSLARESYNEQFFGPGTRLTVL.

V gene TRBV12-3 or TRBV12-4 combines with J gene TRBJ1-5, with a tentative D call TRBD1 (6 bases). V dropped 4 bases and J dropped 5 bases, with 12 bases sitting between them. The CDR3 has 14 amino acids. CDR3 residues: CASSWGQLDQPQHF. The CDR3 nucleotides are TGTGCCAGCAGTTGGGGGCAGTTGGATCAGCCCCAGCATTTT.

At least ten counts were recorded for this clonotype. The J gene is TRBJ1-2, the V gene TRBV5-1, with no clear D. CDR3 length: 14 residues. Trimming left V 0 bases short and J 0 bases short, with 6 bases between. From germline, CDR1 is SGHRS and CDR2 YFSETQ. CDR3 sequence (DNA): TGCGCCAGCAGCTTGGCCCAGACTAACTATGGCTACACCTTC. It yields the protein CASSLAQTNYGYTF.

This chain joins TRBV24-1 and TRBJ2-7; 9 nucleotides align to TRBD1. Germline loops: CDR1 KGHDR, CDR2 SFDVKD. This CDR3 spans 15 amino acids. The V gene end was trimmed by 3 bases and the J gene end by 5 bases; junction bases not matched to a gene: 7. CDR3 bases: TGTGCCACCAGTGATCACCGGGACAGGGACCACGAGCAGTACTTC. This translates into CATSDHRDRDHEQYF.

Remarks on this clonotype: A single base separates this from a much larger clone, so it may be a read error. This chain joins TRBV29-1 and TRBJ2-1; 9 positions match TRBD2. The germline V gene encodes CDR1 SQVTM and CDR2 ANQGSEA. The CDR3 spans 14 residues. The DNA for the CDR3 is TGCAGCGTTGGAACCGGGACTAGCCTCAATGGGCAGTTCTTC. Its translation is CSVGTGTSLNGQFF.

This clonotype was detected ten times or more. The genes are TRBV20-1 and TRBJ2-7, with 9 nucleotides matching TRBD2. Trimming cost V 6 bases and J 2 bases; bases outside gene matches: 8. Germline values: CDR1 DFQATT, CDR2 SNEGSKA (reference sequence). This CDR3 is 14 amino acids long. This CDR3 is CSARQTSGTYEQYF. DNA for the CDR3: TGCAGTGCCCGCCAGACTAGCGGAACCTACGAGCAGTACTTC.

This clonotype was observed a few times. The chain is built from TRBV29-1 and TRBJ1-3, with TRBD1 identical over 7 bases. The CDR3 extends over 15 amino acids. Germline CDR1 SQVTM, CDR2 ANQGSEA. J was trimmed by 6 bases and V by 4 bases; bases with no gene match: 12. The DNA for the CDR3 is TGCAGCGTTGGTCAGCCGGGACAGACACTAAACACCATATATTTT. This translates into CSVGQPGQTLNTIYF.

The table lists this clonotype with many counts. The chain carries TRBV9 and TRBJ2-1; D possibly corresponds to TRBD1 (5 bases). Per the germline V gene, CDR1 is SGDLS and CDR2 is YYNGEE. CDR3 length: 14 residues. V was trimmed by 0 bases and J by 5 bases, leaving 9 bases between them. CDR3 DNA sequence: TGTGCCAGCAGCGTAGATGGGGCGAACAATGAGCAGTTCTTC. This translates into CASSVDGANNEQFF.

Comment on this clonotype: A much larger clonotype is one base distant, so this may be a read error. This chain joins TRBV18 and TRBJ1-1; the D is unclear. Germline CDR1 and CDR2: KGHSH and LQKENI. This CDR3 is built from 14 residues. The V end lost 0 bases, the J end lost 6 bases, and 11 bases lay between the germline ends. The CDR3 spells CASSPPVGYSEAFF. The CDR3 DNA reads TGTGCCAGCTCACCACCTGTCGGATACTCTGAAGCTTTCTTT.

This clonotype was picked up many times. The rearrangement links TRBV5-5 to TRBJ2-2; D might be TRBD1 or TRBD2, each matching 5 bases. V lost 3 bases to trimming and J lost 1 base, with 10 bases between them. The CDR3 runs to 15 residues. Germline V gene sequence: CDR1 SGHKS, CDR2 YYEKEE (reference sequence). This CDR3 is CASSSPGRNTGELFF. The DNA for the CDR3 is TGTGCCAGCAGCTCCCCGGGACGGAACACCGGGGAGCTGTTTTTT.

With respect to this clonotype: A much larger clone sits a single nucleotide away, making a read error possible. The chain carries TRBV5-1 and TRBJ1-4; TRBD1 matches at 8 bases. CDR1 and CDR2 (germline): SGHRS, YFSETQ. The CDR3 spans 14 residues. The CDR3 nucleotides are TGCGCCAGCAGCTCACAGGGGGGACCGGAAAAACAGTTTTTT. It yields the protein CASSSQGGPEKQFF. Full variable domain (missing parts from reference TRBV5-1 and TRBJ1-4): KAGVTQTPRYLIKTRGQQVTLSCSPISGHRSVSWYQQTPGQGLQFLFEYFSETQRNKGNFPGRFSGRQFSNSRSEMNVSTLELGDSALYLCASSSQGGPEKQFFGSGTQLSVL.

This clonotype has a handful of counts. CDR3 nucleotide sequence: TGTGCCAGCAGTTTTACAGGTATGAACAATGAGCAGTTCTTC. Its protein product is CASSFTGMNNEQFF. V gene TRBV28 combines with J gene TRBJ2-1; tentatively, D is TRBD1 (5 bases). The germline V gene has CDR1 MDHEN and CDR2 SYDVKM. V gave up 3 bases and J gave up 5 bases, with 11 bases separating them. The CDR3 has 14 residues.

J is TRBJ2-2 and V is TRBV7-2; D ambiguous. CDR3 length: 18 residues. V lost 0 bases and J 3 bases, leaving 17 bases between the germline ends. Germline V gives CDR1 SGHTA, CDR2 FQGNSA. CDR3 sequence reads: CASSLALSIRAYTGELFF. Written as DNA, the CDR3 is TGTGCCAGCAGCTTAGCGCTTAGTATCCGGGCATACACCGGGGAGCTGTTTTTT.

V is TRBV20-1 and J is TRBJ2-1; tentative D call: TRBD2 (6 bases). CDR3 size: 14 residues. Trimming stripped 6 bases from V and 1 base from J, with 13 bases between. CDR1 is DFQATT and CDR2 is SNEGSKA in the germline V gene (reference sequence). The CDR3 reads CSAHVRGSYNEQFF. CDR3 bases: TGCAGTGCCCACGTACGGGGGTCCTACAATGAGCAGTTCTTC.

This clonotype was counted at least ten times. The CDR3 reads CASSSAGGYTGELFF. DNA for the CDR3: TGTGCCAGCAGTTCAGCGGGGGGGTACACCGGGGAGCTGTTTTTT. The rearrangement joins TRBV7-3 to TRBJ2-2, with 10 nucleotides matching TRBD2. In germline, CDR1 is SGHTA, CDR2 FQGTGA. The CDR3 consists of 15 residues. The V and J ends lost 6 bases and 3 bases, in that order; junction bases with no gene match: 4.